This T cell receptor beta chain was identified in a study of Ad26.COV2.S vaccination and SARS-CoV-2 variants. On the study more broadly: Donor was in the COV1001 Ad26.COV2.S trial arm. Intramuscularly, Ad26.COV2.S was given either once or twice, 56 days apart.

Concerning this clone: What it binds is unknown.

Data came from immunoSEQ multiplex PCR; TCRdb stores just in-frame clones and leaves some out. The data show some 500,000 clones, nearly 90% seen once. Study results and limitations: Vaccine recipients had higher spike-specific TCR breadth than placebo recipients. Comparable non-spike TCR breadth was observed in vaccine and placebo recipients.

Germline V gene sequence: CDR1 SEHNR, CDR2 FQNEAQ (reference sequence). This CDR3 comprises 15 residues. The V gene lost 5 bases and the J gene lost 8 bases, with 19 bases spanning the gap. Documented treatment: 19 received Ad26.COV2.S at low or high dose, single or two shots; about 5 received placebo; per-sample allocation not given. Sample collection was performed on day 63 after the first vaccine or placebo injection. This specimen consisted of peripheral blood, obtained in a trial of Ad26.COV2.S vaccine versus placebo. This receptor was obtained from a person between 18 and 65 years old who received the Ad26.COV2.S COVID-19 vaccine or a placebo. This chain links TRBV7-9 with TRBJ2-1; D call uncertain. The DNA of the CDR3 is TGTGCCAGCAGCGAAATAGAGGTAGTTGTCGATGAGCAGTTCTTC. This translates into CASSEIEVVVDEQFF. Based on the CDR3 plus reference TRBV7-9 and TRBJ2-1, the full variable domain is DTGVSQNPRHKITKRGQNVTFRCDPISEHNRLYWYRQTLGQGPEFLTYFQNEAQLEKSRLLSDRFSAERPKGSFSTLEIQRTEQGDSAMYLCASSEIEVVVDEQFFGPGTRLTVL.